The 24 T cell receptor beta chains given below trace back to one sample, sequenced in a study of radiation and T cells in renal cell carcinoma. The time point denotes: baseline pretreatment blood. Treatment of the sample: 15 Gy SBRT to primary tumor, nephrectomy 4 weeks later. The table came from immunoSEQ multiplex PCR; TCRdb's copy has only in-frame clones and leaves some out. The sample has approximately 94,000 clones, 82% seen once. Sequenced material: blood, taken from a patient whose treatment included radiotherapy and nephrectomy. These receptors all come from a man aged 60 to 69 with renal cell carcinoma.

This chain connects TRBV28 to TRBJ1-2; no clear D. This CDR3 is 10 amino acids long. The germline V gene encodes CDR1 MDHEN and CDR2 SYDVKM. The CDR3 here is CAAVAVGYTF. The DNA for the CDR3 is TGTGCTGCAGTAGCGGTTGGCTACACCTTC.

The rearrangement uses TRBV5-1 and TRBJ1-1, with D perhaps TRBD1 (5 bases). Germline V gives CDR1 SGHRS, CDR2 YFSETQ. The CDR3 sequence is 13 residues long. V lost 7 bases, J lost 2 bases, and 12 bases lay in between. Here the CDR3 DNA reads TGCGCCAGCCGACAGACCCTAAACACTGAAGCTTTCTTT. This encodes CASRQTLNTEAFF.

This clone occurred a few times. The rearrangement links TRBV4-1 to TRBJ1-4, with a possible D match to TRBD1 (5 bases). Germline V gene data show CDR1 as MGHRA and CDR2 as YSYEKL. The CDR3 contains 15 residues. Deletions cut 3 bases from V and 8 bases from J, with 16 bases between. CDR3 residues: CASSHGSLGDEKLFF. In DNA form, the CDR3 reads TGCGCCAGCAGCCATGGTTCTCTCGGGGACGAAAAACTGTTTTTT.

This clone was seen more than once but under ten times. The gene calls are TRBV6-5 and TRBJ1-2, with TRBD1 as a possible D gene (6 bases). The CDR3 contains 13 residues. Trimming took off 8 bases at V and 8 bases at J, with 18 bases between the two ends. Germline V CDR1 and CDR2: MNHEY, SVGAGI. The DNA for the CDR3 is TGTGCCAGCTGGAAACAGGGTTCTTCCGGCTACACCTTC. Translating gives CASWKQGSSGYTF.

V usage is TRBV29-1 and J usage is TRBJ1-3; no firm D call. Germline V gene data show CDR1 as SQVTM and CDR2 as ANQGSEA. Trimming removed 5 bases from V and 0 bases from J, with 8 bases in between. The CDR3 is 13 amino acids. The CDR3 nucleotides are TGCAGCGTTCGAGGGAGCTCTGGAAACACCATATATTTT. It is translated as CSVRGSSGNTIYF.

V gene TRBV9 combines with J gene TRBJ2-7, with D unclear. Germline loops: CDR1 SGDLS, CDR2 YYNGEE. Trimming stripped 0 bases from V and 7 bases from J, with 5 bases between. The CDR3 length is 11 residues. The CDR3 sequence is CASSVGKEQYF. CDR3 coding DNA: TGTGCCAGCAGCGTAGGAAAGGAGCAGTACTTC.

The CDR3 loop is CASSLLAEQETQYF. DNA for the CDR3: TGTGCCAGCAGTCTCCTAGCGGAGCAAGAGACCCAGTACTTC. The chain carries TRBV25-1 and TRBJ2-5; 7 nucleotides align to TRBD2. CDR1 and CDR2 from the germline V gene are MGHDK and SYGVNS. J was trimmed by 2 bases and V by 5 bases; bases with no gene match: 5. This CDR3 is built from 14 residues.

The V call is TRBV18, the J call TRBJ1-5, with D unresolved. Trimming stripped 2 bases from V and 3 bases from J, with 11 bases between. This CDR3 is built from 15 residues. Germline CDR1 KGHSH, CDR2 LQKENI. CDR3 in amino acids: CASSPTESDNQPQHF. CDR3 DNA: TGTGCCAGCTCACCAACAGAATCTGACAATCAGCCCCAGCATTTT. The full variable domain, with the rest looked up from reference TRBV18 and TRBJ1-5, is NAGVMQNPRHLVRRRGQEARLRCSPMKGHSHVYWYRQLPEEGLKFMVYLQKENIIDESGMPKERFSAEFPKEGPSILRIQQVVRGDSAAYFCASSPTESDNQPQHFGDGTRLSIL.

This chain uses TRBV30 with TRBJ1-1; possibly TRBD1 for D (6 bases). CDR3 size: 14 residues. Germline-derived CDR1 and CDR2 are GTSNPN and SVGIG (reference sequence). The V and J ends lost 8 bases and 2 bases respectively, with 18 bases between them. The CDR3 nucleotides are TGTGCCAGTAGTGGGACTGGGGGCAACACTGAAGCTTTCTTT. Translation gives CASSGTGGNTEAFF.

The chain carries TRBV9 and TRBJ1-4; unclear D gene. This CDR3 spans 14 amino acids. V lost 0 bases to trimming and J lost 7 bases, with 10 bases between them. From germline, CDR1 is SGDLS and CDR2 YYNGEE. The CDR3 region has the DNA TGTGCCAGCAGCGTAGGTCGGAGTGGTGAAAAACTGTTTTTT. Translated, it gives CASSVGRSGEKLFF.

V gene TRBV5-6 combines with J gene TRBJ2-1; 13 bases match TRBD2. J was trimmed by 7 bases and V by 3 bases; bases with no gene match: 1. Germline assignment: CDR1 SGHDT and CDR2 YYEEEE. CDR3 length: 14 residues. CDR3 DNA sequence: TGTGCCAGCAGCTCGGGACTAGCGGGGAATGAGCAGTTCTTC. It yields the protein CASSSGLAGNEQFF.

The chain has TRBV5-4 and TRBJ2-7; no reliable D call. V was shortened by 2 bases and J by 2 bases, with 14 bases between the two germline ends. The CDR3 is 15 residues long. The germline V gene encodes CDR1 SGHNT and CDR2 YYREEE (reference sequence). CDR3 DNA sequence: TGTGCCAGCAGCTTTCCTGGACGTGAAACCTACGAGCAGTACTTC. It yields the protein CASSFPGRETYEQYF.

The chain uses TRBV18 and TRBJ2-7; D gene uncertain. From germline, CDR1 is KGHSH and CDR2 LQKENI. The CDR3 is 14 residues long. Trimming stripped 0 bases from V and 1 base from J, with 7 bases between. Here the CDR3 DNA reads TGTGCCAGCTCACCACCGACCCGATCCTACGAGCAGTACTTC. This translates into CASSPPTRSYEQYF.

V usage is TRBV25-1 and J usage is TRBJ2-1; D is possibly TRBD2 (5 bases). Trimming stripped 7 bases from V and 3 bases from J, with 13 bases between. Germline loops: CDR1 MGHDK, CDR2 SYGVNS. The CDR3 is made up of 14 amino acids. The DNA of the CDR3 is TGTGCCAGCAAGGGAGCAACACTCTACAATGAGCAGTTCTTC. Translating it yields CASKGATLYNEQFF.

This clone appeared once. The chain joins TRBV5-4 to TRBJ1-3; 9 bases are a match to TRBD1. The CDR3 is 16 amino acids. V was pared by 4 bases and J by 3 bases, with 8 bases of the junction left unmatched. Germline V gene data show CDR1 as SGHNT and CDR2 as YYREEE (reference sequence). The CDR3 nucleotides are TGTGCCAGCAGCGCCCCTCCGGGACAGGGTGGAAACACCATATATTTT. Residues: CASSAPPGQGGNTIYF.

V usage is TRBV29-1 and J usage is TRBJ2-1; TRBD1 aligns across 8 bases. Trimming removed 7 bases from V and 11 bases from J; junction bases left unmatched: 10. There are 12 residues in the CDR3. Germline-derived CDR1 and CDR2 are SQVTM and ANQGSEA. The CDR3 sequence: CSGAGQGPQQFF. The CDR3 coding sequence is TGCAGCGGGGCCGGACAGGGCCCCCAGCAGTTCTTC.

The chain uses TRBV4-3 and TRBJ2-3, with 11 positions matching TRBD2. Germline V CDR1 and CDR2: LGHNA, YSLEER. The trim removed 4 bases at V and 2 bases at J, leaving 11 bases unmatched. This CDR3 region has 18 residues. This CDR3 is CASSPREAGLADTDTQYF. Here the CDR3 DNA reads TGCGCCAGCAGCCCCCGGGAAGCGGGACTAGCGGACACAGATACGCAGTATTTT.

This clone has a single count. The chain employs TRBV7-6 and TRBJ1-3; D not certain. This CDR3 is built from 15 residues. Germline V lookup: CDR1 SGHVS, CDR2 FNYEAQ. Deletions cut 3 bases from V and 0 bases from J, with 9 bases between. The CDR3 loop reads CASSLREGSGNTIYF. The CDR3 DNA follows: TGTGCCAGCAGCTTGCGGGAAGGCTCTGGAAACACCATATATTTT.

This clone was recorded a few times. V is TRBV30 and J is TRBJ1-1; perhaps TRBD1 as D (5 bases). The CDR3 loop spans 14 amino acids. Deletions cut 7 bases from V and 4 bases from J, with 19 bases between. Germline V gene sequence: CDR1 GTSNPN, CDR2 SVGIG (reference sequence). Here the CDR3 reads CASGDVALATEAFF. The CDR3, as DNA: TGTGCCTCGGGGGACGTGGCACTAGCCACTGAAGCTTTCTTT.

The chain has TRBV2 and TRBJ2-3, with D uncertain. V lost 7 bases and J lost 5, with 13 bases in between. CDR3 size: 13 residues. Germline-derived CDR1 and CDR2 are SNHLY and FYNNEI. CDR3 nucleotide sequence: TGTGCCAGCACCCTCTTAAGTCGAGATACGCAGTATTTT. This codes for CASTLLSRDTQYF.

The chain uses TRBV7-6 and TRBJ1-1; D not resolved. CDR1 and CDR2 (germline): SGHVS, FNYEAQ. The CDR3 is 13 amino acids. V gave up 1 base and J gave up 3 bases, with 6 bases separating them. In DNA, the CDR3 is TGTGCCAGCAGCTTAGGACACTACACTGAAGCTTTCTTT. Its protein is CASSLGHYTEAFF.

The genes are TRBV28 and TRBJ1-4; 7 bases line up with TRBD1. Germline CDR1 and CDR2: MDHEN and SYDVKM. Germline trimming cut 6 bases from V and 5 bases from J; bases unmatched to any gene: 12. There are 16 residues in the CDR3. The CDR3 here is CASSLTTGGGNEKLFF. The CDR3 nucleotides read TGTGCCAGCAGCCTTACCACAGGAGGGGGCAATGAAAAACTGTTTTTT.

The CDR3 region is CSVSDRLNTEAFF. The CDR3 nucleotides are TGCAGCGTCTCCGACAGGTTGAACACTGAAGCTTTCTTT. The J gene is TRBJ1-1, the V gene TRBV29-1; tentative D call: TRBD1 (6 bases). CDR1 is SQVTM, CDR2 ANQGSEA, per germline. Trimming removed 6 bases at V and 0 bases at J, with 11 bases between. CDR3 size: 13 residues.

The chain is built from TRBV4-2 and TRBJ2-3, with D tentatively TRBD2 (6 bases). This CDR3 contains 17 residues. Trimming cost V 2 bases and J 3 bases, with 18 bases left between them. The germline gives CDR1 LGHNA, CDR2 YNFKEQ. The CDR3 DNA reads as TGTGCCAGCAGCCAAACATTGGGGGGATTGGGGACAGATACGCAGTATTTT. This codes for CASSQTLGGLGTDTQYF.